One sample yielded the 10 T cell receptor beta chains listed below, sequenced in a study of T cells expressing NK-cell markers. After re-calling the 5' RACE reads, TCRdb lists one entry per CDR3 protein, DNA absent. Its clone listing holds 500,000 to 600,000 distinct CDR3 sequences. Sequenced input: blood T cells: a sorted CD56 or NKG2C T cell subset, CD4+ or CD8+ T cells, or bulk PBMC T cells (not recorded which). These TCRs come from a man aged 18 to 30 in good health.

CDR3 sequence reads: CASSSQGALETQYF. The rearrangement uses TRBV7-9 and TRBJ2-5; checking the TCRdb D call of TRBD1 is not possible without DNA. CDR3 length: 14 amino acids. The germline gives CDR1 SEHNR, CDR2 FQNEAQ (reference sequence). The whole variable domain, filled in from reference TRBV7-9 and TRBJ2-5, reads DTGVSQNPRHKITKRGQNVTFRCDPISEHNRLYWYRQTLGQGPEFLTYFQNEAQLEKSRLLSDRFSAERPKGSFSTLEIQRTEQGDSAMYLCASSSQGALETQYFGPGTRLLVL.

The chain couples TRBV29-1 to TRBJ2-5; with no DNA, the TCRdb D assignment of TRBD2 cannot be verified. Germline CDR1 is SQVTM and CDR2 is ANQGSEA. CDR3 length equals 17 residues. CDR3 in amino acids: CSVITPLAGVAGETQYF.

The chain recombines TRBV20-1 with TRBJ2-1; TCRdb outputs TRBD2, but without DNA this stays unchecked. This CDR3 is 14 amino acids long. Germline V gene sequence: CDR1 DFQATT, CDR2 SNEGSKA (reference sequence). CDR3 amino acids: CSATSGSPLKGQFF.

The rearrangement uses TRBV24-1 and TRBJ2-1; TCRdb names TRBD2, which stays unverified in the absence of DNA. The germline gives CDR1 KGHDR, CDR2 SFDVKD. CDR3 length equals 16 residues. The CDR3 loop is CATSQLRASGANEQFF.

The V gene is TRBV28, the J gene TRBJ2-2. Germline CDR1 reads MDHEN; CDR2 reads SYDVKM. There are 14 residues in the CDR3. The CDR3 loop reads CASSVNGNTGELFF.

The chain couples TRBV6-1 to TRBJ2-3; TCRdb lists TRBD2, though no DNA is available to test this call. Germline V gives CDR1 MNHNS, CDR2 SASEGT. CDR3 length: 15 amino acids. CDR3 region: CASIRAGGYTDTQYF.

The CDR3 sequence: CASSPGTSGVSSYEQYF. The chain uses TRBV12-3 or TRBV12-4 and TRBJ2-7; there is no DNA to check the TCRdb D call of TRBD2. This CDR3 is 17 amino acids long.

The V call is TRBV6-1, the J call TRBJ2-1; the D call of TRBD2 rests on TCRdb alone, since no DNA is present to check it. The CDR3 has 14 amino acids. CDR1 is MNHNS, CDR2 SASEGT, per germline. The CDR3 loop reads CASNQREGAFEQFF.

The chain links TRBV12-3 or TRBV12-4 to TRBJ1-1; TCRdb selects TRBD1, and the lack of DNA leaves this call unchecked. The CDR3 consists of 15 residues. The CDR3 sequence: CASSRATGPGTEAFF.

The chain carries TRBV5-1 and TRBJ2-7; the D call of TRBD1 rests on TCRdb alone, since no DNA is present to check it. The germline gives CDR1 SGHRS, CDR2 YFSETQ. The CDR3 extends over 16 amino acids. CDR3 region: CASSLEGTGASYEQYF.